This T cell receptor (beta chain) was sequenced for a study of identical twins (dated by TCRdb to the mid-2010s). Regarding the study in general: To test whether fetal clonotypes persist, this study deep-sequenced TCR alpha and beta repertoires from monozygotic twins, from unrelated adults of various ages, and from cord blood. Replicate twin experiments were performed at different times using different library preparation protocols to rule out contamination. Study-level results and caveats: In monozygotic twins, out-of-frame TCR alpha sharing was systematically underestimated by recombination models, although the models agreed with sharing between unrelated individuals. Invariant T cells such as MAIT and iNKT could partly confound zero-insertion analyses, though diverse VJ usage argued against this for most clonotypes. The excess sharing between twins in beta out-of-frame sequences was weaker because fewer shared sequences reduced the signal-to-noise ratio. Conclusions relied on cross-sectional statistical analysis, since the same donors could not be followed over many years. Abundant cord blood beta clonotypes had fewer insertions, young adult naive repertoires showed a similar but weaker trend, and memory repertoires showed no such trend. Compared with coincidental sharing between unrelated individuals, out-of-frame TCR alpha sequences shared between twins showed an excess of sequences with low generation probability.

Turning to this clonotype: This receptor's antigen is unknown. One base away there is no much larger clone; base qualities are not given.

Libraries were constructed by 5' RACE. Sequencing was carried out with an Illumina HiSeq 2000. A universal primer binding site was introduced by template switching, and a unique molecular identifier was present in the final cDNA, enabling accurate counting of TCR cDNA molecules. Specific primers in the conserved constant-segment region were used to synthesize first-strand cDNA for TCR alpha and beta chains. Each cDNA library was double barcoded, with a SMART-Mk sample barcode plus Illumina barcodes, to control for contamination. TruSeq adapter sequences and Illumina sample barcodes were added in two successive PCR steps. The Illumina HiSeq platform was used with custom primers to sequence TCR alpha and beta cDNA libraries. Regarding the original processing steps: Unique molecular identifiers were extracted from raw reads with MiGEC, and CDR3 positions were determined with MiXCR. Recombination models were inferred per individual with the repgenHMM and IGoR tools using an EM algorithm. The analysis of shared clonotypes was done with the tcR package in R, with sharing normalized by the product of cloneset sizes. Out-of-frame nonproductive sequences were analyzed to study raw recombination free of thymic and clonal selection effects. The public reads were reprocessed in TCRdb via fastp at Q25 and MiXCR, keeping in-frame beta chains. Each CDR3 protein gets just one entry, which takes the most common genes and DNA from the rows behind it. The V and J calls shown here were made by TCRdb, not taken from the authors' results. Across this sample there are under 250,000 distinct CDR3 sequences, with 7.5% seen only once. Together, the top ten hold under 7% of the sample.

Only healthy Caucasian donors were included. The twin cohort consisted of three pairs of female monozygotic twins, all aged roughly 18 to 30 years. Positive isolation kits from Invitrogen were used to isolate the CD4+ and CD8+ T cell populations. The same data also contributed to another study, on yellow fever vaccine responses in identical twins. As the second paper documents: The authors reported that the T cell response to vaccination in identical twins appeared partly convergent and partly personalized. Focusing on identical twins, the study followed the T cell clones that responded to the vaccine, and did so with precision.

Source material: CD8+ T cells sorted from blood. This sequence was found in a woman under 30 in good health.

CDR3 sequence: CASSQDGLAGPTDTQYF. The DNA sequence reads TGTGCCAGCAGCCAAGATGGGCTAGCGGGGCCCACAGATACGCAGTATTTT. The chain was built from TRBV3-1 and TRBJ2-3, with TRBD2 identical over 9 junction bases. Measured from the cysteine to the phenylalanine, the CDR3 is 17 residues long. The sequence is cut down to CDR3 DNA, 51 bases in frame from base 1. V loses 0 bases at its end and J loses 2 bases; junction bases beyond the gene matches: 6. According to the germline V gene (reference sequence), CDR1 reads LGHDT and CDR2 reads YNNKEL.